Listed below are T cell receptor beta chains from one sample, sequenced in a study of CD8 T cells in ankylosing spondylitis. MiXCR, run by TCRdb on the 5' RACE reads, gives a single entry per CDR3 protein. The profile shows roughly 68,000 distinct CDR3 sequences, 6% to 8% of them singletons. The specimen sequenced was synovial fluid, either unsorted or a sorted T cell fraction (not recorded which). The receptors here all came from a male donor with ankylosing spondylitis. Both conserved end residues are part of each CDR3. Fields, in order: D gene, clone size, V gene, CDR3 length, J gene, CDR3 protein, CDR3 DNA. A D gene is named only where the DNA matches it firmly. The size entry is marked missing in some rows and otherwise reads once, few, many or a size class.

TRBD2	few	TRBV29-1	15	TRBJ2-1	CSVAASGSLYNEQFF	TGCAGCGTTGCGGCTAGCGGGAGTTTATACAATGAGCAGTTCTTC
TRBD2	few	TRBV11-2	17	TRBJ2-5	CASSLPGLAGGGETQYF	TGTGCCAGCAGCTTGCCGGGACTAGCGGGAGGGGGAGAGACCCAGTACTTC
NA	NA	TRBV28	12	TRBJ1-5	CASSVRDQPQHF	TGTGCCAGCAGTGTGAGGGATCAGCCCCAGCATTTT
NA	NA	TRBV3-1	14	TRBJ1-5	CASSHQGFGQPQHF	TGTGCCAGCAGCCATCAGGGGTTCGGTCAGCCCCAGCATTTT
NA	few	TRBV5-1	16	TRBJ1-3	CASSLTGQSSGNTIYF	TGCGCCAGCAGCCTGACTGGACAGTCCTCTGGAAACACCATATATTTT
TRBD2	NA	TRBV11-1	15	TRBJ2-1	CASSLGGLAGVEQFF	TGTGCCAGCAGCTTAGGGGGACTAGCGGGAGTTGAGCAGTTCTTC
TRBD2	many	TRBV20-1	13	TRBJ2-1	CSANLAGRNEQFF	TGCAGTGCTAATCTAGCGGGAAGGAATGAGCAGTTCTTC
NA	few	TRBV6-1	12	TRBJ2-7	CASGQTSYEQYF	TGTGCCAGCGGTCAGACCTCCTACGAGCAGTACTTC
TRBD1	many	TRBV28	13	TRBJ2-7	CASRRDRAYEQYF	TGTGCCAGCAGGCGGGACAGGGCCTACGAGCAGTACTTC
TRBD2	many	TRBV7-8	19	TRBJ2-2	CASSLGLAGDRRWAGELFF	TGTGCCAGCAGCTTAGGGCTAGCGGGAGATAGGAGGTGGGCCGGGGAGCTGTTTTTT
NA	few	TRBV5-8	14	TRBJ2-7	CASSLAGAGWEQYF	TGTGCCAGCAGCTTGGCCGGTGCAGGGTGGGAGCAGTACTTC
NA	few	TRBV11-2	14	TRBJ2-7	CASSFSGNSYEQYF	TGTGCCAGCAGCTTCTCGGGCAACTCCTACGAGCAGTACTTC
TRBD2	NA	TRBV30	14	TRBJ2-3	CAWRPGREEDTQYF	TGTGCCTGGAGGCCCGGGAGGGAGGAAGATACGCAGTATTTT
TRBD2	many	TRBV29-1	14	TRBJ2-1	CSVGMAGGLNEQFF	TGCAGCGTTGGGATGGCGGGAGGACTCAATGAGCAGTTCTTC
NA	many	TRBV12-3/TRBV12-4	14	TRBJ2-7	CASSPDGVPWEQYF	TGTGCCAGCAGTCCGGACGGGGTCCCGTGGGAGCAGTACTTC
NA	many	TRBV5-1	16	TRBJ1-1	CASSLVGGRLNTEAFF	TGCGCCAGCAGCTTGGTCGGGGGGCGTCTGAACACTGAAGCTTTCTTT
TRBD2	few	TRBV24-1	14	TRBJ2-1	CATRRLAGGGEQFF	TGTGCCACCAGGAGACTAGCGGGAGGCGGTGAGCAGTTCTTC
NA	NA	TRBV7-7	14	TRBJ2-1	CASSLAGATNEQFF	TGTGCTAGCAGCTTGGCGGGGGCTACCAATGAGCAGTTCTTC
TRBD2	medium-sized	TRBV7-2	17	TRBJ2-1	CASSLLAGGPGYNEQFF	TGTGCCAGCAGCTTACTAGCGGGAGGCCCCGGATACAATGAGCAGTTCTTC
NA	many	TRBV7-6	16	TRBJ2-2	CASSLIVTSNTGELFF	TGTGCCAGCAGCTTAATTGTGACTTCGAACACCGGGGAGCTGTTTTTT
NA	few	TRBV5-1	15	TRBJ1-1	CASRGGGQMNTEAFF	TGCGCCAGCAGGGGGGGAGGACAGATGAACACTGAAGCTTTCTTT
NA	few	TRBV5-5	13	TRBJ2-2	CASSLSVTGELFF	TGTGCCAGCAGCTTGTCTGTAACCGGGGAGCTGTTTTTT
NA	few	TRBV3-1	11	TRBJ2-7	CASSRGYEQYF	TGTGCCAGCAGCCGGGGTTACGAGCAGTACTTC
TRBD1	NA	TRBV18	17	TRBJ2-5	CASSTSLDRVFQETQYF	TGTGCCAGCTCAACGAGTCTGGACAGGGTGTTTCAGGAGACCCAGTACTTC
NA	NA	TRBV27	15	TRBJ1-4	CASSLFGGLGEKLFF	TGTGCCAGCAGTTTATTCGGGGGGCTCGGAGAAAAACTGTTTTTT
NA	many	TRBV12-3/TRBV12-4	15	TRBJ1-5	CASSLAGAGDQPQHF	TGTGCCAGCAGTTTAGCAGGGGCGGGGGATCAGCCCCAGCATTTT
TRBD2	many	TRBV12-3/TRBV12-4	15	TRBJ2-5	CASSLGGLAEETQYF	TGTGCCAGCAGTTTAGGGGGACTAGCGGAAGAGACCCAGTACTTC
TRBD2	many	TRBV12-3/TRBV12-4	12	TRBJ2-7	CASRGSPYEQYF	TGTGCCAGCCGCGGGAGTCCCTACGAGCAGTACTTC
NA	many	TRBV7-8	13	TRBJ2-7	CASSSRITYEQYF	TGTGCCAGCAGCTCCCGGATCACCTACGAGCAGTACTTC
NA	many	TRBV5-1	14	TRBJ2-1	CASQMGLSVDEQFF	TGCGCCAGCCAGATGGGACTGTCGGTCGATGAGCAGTTCTTC
NA	few	TRBV7-6	16	TRBJ2-7	CASSDPPGEEGDEQYF	TGTGCCAGCAGCGATCCCCCGGGGGAGGAAGGTGACGAGCAGTACTTC
NA	many	TRBV27	13	TRBJ1-1	CASSFGLWTEAFF	TGTGCCAGCAGTTTCGGCCTCTGGACTGAAGCTTTCTTT
TRBD2	many	TRBV2	14	TRBJ2-1	CASGTSGRGSEQFF	TGTGCCAGCGGGACTAGCGGGAGAGGATCTGAGCAGTTCTTC
TRBD2	many	TRBV29-1	12	TRBJ2-7	CSAGLAGAEQYF	TGCAGCGCAGGACTAGCGGGAGCCGAGCAGTACTTC
NA	many	TRBV7-9	12	TRBJ2-1	CASSLGANEQFF	TGTGCCAGCAGCTTAGGTGCAAATGAGCAGTTCTTC
NA	many	TRBV25-1	11	TRBJ1-1	CASSRDTEAFF	TGTGCCAGCAGTCGAGACACTGAAGCTTTCTTT
NA	few	TRBV20-1	15	TRBJ2-1	CSAKPGQIFSNEQFF	TGCAGTGCTAAACCGGGACAAATTTTCTCCAATGAGCAGTTCTTC
TRBD2	many	TRBV20-1	14	TRBJ2-3	CSAKAGVGTDTQYF	TGCAGTGCTAAGGCGGGAGTGGGCACAGATACGCAGTATTTT
NA	few	TRBV9	13	TRBJ1-1	CASSQTPDIQAFF	TGTGCCAGCAGCCAGACCCCGGACATACAAGCTTTCTTT
TRBD2	NA	TRBV5-1	16	TRBJ2-1	CASSPQTSGAYNEQFF	TGCGCCAGCAGTCCACAGACTAGCGGGGCCTACAATGAGCAGTTCTTC
NA	medium-sized	TRBV7-2	11	TRBJ2-3	CASSSELTQYF	TGTGCCAGCAGCTCCGAACTTACGCAGTATTTT
TRBD1	many	TRBV6-2/TRBV6-3	17	TRBJ2-6	CASTLWDRSSGANVLTF	TGTGCCAGCACCCTCTGGGACAGGAGCTCTGGGGCCAACGTCCTGACTTTC
NA	many	TRBV30	14	TRBJ1-1	CAWRWSGAGTEAFF	TGTGCCTGGAGATGGTCTGGGGCCGGGACTGAAGCTTTCTTT
NA	many	TRBV30	12	TRBJ1-2	CAWSRQIYGYTF	TGTGCCTGGAGTAGACAGATCTATGGCTACACCTTC
NA	many	TRBV20-1	14	TRBJ2-3	CSARPLRTTDTQYF	TGCAGTGCTAGACCCCTGAGGACCACAGATACGCAGTATTTT
NA	many	TRBV29-1	10	TRBJ2-7	CSVYNYEQYF	TGCAGCGTTTACAACTACGAGCAGTACTTC
NA	NA	TRBV4-3	16	TRBJ1-6	CASSQDPQGSESPLHF	TGCGCCAGCAGCCAAGACCCCCAGGGCTCGGAGTCACCCCTCCACTTT
NA	many	TRBV27	12	TRBJ2-1	CASSSDSNEQFF	TGTGCCAGCAGTTCCGACAGCAATGAGCAGTTCTTC
NA	many	TRBV6-4	17	TRBJ2-1	CARPRGKGRLSYNEQFF	TGTGCCAGGCCCCGGGGGAAGGGGAGACTTTCCTACAATGAGCAGTTCTTC
NA	many	TRBV29-1	14	TRBJ1-1	CSVTRSGGNTEAFF	TGCAGCGTTACCCGCTCCGGAGGGAACACTGAAGCTTTCTTT
NA	NA	TRBV20-1	13	TRBJ1-3	CSARVPHRNTIYF	TGCAGTGCTAGAGTTCCCCATCGGAACACCATATATTTT